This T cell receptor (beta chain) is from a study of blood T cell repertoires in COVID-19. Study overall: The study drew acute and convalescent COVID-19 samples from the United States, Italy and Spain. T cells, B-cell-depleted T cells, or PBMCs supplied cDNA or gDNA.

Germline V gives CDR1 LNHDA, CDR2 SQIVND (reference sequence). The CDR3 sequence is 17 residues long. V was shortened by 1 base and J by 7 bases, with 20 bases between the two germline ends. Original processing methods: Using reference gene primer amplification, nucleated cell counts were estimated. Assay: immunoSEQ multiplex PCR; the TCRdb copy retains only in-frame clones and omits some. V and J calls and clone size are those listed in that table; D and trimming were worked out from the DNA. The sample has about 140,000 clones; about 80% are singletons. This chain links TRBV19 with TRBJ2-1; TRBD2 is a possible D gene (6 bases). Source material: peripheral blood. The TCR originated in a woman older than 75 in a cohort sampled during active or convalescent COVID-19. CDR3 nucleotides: TGTGCCAGTAGTATAGGCTCGGGGCGGGGACCGCGTAATGAGCAGTTCTTC. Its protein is CASSIGSGRGPRNEQFF.